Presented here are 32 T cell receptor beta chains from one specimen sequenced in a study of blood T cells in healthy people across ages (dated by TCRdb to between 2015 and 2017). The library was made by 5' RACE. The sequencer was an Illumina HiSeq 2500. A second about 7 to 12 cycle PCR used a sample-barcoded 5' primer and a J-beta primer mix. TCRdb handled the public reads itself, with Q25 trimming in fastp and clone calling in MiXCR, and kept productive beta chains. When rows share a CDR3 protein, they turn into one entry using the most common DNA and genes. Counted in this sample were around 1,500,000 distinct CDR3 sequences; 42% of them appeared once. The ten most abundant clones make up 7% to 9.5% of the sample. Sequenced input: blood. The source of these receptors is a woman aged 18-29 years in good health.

The CDR3 sequence: CASSFGGENSPLHF. For the CDR3, the DNA is TGTGCCAGCAGTTTTGGGGGGGAGAATTCACCCCTCCACTTT. The chain uses TRBV28 and TRBJ1-6, with D possibly being TRBD1 (5 bases). V lost 3 bases, J lost 7 bases, and 10 bases lay in between. Germline V lookup: CDR1 MDHEN, CDR2 SYDVKM. The CDR3 contains 14 residues.

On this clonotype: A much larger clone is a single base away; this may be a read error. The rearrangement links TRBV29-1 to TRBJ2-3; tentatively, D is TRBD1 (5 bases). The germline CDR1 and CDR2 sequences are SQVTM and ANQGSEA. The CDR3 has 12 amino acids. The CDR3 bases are TGCGGCGTTGAAGTATGGGGCGATACGCAGTATTTT. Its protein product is CGVEVWGDTQYF.

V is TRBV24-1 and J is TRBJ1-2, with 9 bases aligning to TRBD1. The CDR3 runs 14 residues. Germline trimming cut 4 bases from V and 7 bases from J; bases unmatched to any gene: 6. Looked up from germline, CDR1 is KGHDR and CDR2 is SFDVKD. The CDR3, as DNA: TGTGCCACCAGTGAAACCGGGACAGGGAGTGGCTACACCTTC. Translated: CATSETGTGSGYTF.

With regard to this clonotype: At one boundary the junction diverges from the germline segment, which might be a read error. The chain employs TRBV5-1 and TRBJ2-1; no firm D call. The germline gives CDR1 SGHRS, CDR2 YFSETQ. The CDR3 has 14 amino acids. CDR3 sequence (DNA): TGCGCCAGCAGCTTCCTAGAACTATACAAGGAGCAGTTCTTC. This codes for CASSFLELYKEQFF.

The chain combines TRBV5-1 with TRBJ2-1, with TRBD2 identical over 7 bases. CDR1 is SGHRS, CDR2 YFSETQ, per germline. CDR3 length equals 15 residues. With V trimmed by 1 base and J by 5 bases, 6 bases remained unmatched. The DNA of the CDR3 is TGCGCCAGCAGCTTGAGGAGGGAGGGTCACAATGAGCAGTTCTTC. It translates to CASSLRREGHNEQFF.

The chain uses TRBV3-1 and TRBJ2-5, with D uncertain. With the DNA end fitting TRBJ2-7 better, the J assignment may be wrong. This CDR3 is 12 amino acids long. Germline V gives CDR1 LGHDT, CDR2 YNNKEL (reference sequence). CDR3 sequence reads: CASSRVALEQYF. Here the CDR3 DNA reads TGTGCCAGCAGCCGAGTAGCCCTCGAGCAGTACTTC.

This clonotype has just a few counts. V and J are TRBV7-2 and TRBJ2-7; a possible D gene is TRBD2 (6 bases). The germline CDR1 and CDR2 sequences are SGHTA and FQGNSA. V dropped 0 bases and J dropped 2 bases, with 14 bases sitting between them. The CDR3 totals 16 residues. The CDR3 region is CASSLAGGSGPYEQYF. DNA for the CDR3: TGTGCCAGCAGCTTAGCTGGTGGTAGCGGACCCTACGAGCAGTACTTC.

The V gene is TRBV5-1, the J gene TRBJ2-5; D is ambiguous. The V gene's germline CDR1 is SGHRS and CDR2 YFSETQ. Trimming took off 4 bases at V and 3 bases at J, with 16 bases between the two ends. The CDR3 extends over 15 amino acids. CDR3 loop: CASSVQASEKETQYF. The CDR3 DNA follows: TGCGCCAGCAGCGTTCAGGCGAGTGAAAAAGAGACCCAGTACTTC.

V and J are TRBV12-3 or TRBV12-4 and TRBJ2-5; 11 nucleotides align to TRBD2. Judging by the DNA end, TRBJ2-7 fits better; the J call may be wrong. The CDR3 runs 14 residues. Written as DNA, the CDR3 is TGTGCCAGCACCACGACTAGCGGGAAGGGCGAGCAGTACTTC. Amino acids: CASTTTSGKGEQYF.

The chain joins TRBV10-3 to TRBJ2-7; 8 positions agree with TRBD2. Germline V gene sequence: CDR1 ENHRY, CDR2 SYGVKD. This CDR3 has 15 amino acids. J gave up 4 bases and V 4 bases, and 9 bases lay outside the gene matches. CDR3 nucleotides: TGTGCCATCAGTGGACGAGCGGGAGTGGTATACGAGCAGTACTTC. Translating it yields CAISGRAGVVYEQYF.

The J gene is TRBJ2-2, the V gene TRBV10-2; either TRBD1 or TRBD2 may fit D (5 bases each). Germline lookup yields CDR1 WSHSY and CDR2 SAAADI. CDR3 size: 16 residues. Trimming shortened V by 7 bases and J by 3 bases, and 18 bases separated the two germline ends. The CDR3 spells CASTDRGRADTGELFF. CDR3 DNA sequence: TGCGCCAGCACCGATCGGGGCCGGGCGGACACCGGGGAGCTGTTTTTT.

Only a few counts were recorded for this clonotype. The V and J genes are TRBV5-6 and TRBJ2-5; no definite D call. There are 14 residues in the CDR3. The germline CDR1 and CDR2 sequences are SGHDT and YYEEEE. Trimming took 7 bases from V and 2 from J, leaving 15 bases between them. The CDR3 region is CASHPPAAQETQYF. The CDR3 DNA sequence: TGTGCCAGCCACCCTCCAGCCGCTCAAGAGACCCAGTACTTC.

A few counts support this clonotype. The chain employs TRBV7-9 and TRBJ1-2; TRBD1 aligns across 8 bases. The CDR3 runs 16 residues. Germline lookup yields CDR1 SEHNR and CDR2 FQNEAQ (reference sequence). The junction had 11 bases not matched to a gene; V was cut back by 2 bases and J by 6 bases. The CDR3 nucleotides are TGTGCCAGCAGCTTACGGATCGGACAGGGAGGCGATGGCTACACCTTC. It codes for CASSLRIGQGGDGYTF.

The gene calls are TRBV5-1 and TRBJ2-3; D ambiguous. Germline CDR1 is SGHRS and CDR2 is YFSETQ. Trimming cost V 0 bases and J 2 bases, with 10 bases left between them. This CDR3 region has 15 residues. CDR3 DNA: TGCGCCAGCAGCTTGGCCGGGCACTTCACAGATACGCAGTATTTT. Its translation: CASSLAGHFTDTQYF.

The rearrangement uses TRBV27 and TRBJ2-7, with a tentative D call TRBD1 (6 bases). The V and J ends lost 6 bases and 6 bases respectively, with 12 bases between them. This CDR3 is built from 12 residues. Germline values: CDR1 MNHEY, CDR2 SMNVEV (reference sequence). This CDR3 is CASRQTGGEQYF. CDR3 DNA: TGTGCCAGCAGACAGACAGGCGGCGAGCAGTACTTC.

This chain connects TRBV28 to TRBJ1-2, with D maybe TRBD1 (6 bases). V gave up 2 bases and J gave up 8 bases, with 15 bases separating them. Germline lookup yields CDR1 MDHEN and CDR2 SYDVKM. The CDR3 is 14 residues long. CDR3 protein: CASSLAGGRPGYTF. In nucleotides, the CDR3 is TGTGCCAGCAGTTTAGCTGGGGGCCGACCGGGCTACACCTTC.

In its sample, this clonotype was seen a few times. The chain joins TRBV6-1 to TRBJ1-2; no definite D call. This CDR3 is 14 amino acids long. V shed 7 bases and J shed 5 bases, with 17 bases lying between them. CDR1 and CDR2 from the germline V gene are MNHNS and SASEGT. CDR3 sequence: CASTYTGPTYGYTF. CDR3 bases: TGTGCCAGCACTTACACCGGGCCAACGTATGGCTACACCTTC.

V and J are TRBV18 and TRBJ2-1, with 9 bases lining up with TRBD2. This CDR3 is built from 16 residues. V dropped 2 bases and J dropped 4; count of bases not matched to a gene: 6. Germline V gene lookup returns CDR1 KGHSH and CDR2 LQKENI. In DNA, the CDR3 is TGTGCCAGCTCACCAGTGGCGCTAGCGGGGTACAATGAGCAGTTCTTC. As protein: CASSPVALAGYNEQFF.

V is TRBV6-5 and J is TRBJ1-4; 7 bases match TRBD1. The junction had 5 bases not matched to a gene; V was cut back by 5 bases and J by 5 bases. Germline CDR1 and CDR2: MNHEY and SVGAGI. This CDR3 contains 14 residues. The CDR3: CASSQGGLNEKLFF. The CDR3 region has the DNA TGTGCCAGCAGTCAGGGGGGCCTGAATGAAAAACTGTTTTTT.

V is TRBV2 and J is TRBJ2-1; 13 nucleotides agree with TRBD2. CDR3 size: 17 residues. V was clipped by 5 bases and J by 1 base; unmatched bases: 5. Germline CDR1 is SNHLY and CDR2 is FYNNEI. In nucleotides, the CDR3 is TGTGCCAGCAGTCGGACTAGCGGGGGTATTTCCTACAATGAGCAGTTCTTC. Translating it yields CASSRTSGGISYNEQFF.

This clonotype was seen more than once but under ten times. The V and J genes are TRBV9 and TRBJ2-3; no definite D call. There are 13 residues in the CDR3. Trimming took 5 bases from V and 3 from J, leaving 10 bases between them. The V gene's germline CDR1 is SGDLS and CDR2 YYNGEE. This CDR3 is CASRYDGTDTQYF. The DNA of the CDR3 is TGTGCCAGCAGGTACGACGGAACAGATACGCAGTATTTT. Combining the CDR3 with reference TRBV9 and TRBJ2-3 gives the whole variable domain DSGVTQTPKHLITATGQRVTLRCSPRSGDLSVYWYQQSLDQGLQFLIQYYNGEERAKGNILERFSAQQFPDLHSELNLSSLELGDSALYFCASRYDGTDTQYFGPGTRLTVL.

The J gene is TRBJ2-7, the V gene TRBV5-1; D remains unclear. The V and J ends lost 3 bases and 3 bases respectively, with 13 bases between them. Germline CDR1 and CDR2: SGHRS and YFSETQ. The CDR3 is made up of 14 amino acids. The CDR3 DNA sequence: TGCGCCAGCAGCTGGCAGGAGCGAGACTACGAGCAGTACTTC. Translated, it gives CASSWQERDYEQYF.

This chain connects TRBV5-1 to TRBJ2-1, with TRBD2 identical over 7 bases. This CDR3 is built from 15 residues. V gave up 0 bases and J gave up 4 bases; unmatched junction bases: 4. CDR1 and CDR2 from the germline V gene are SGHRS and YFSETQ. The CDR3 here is CASSLGGRIYNEQFF. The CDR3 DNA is TGCGCCAGCAGCTTGGGCGGGAGAATATACAATGAGCAGTTCTTC.

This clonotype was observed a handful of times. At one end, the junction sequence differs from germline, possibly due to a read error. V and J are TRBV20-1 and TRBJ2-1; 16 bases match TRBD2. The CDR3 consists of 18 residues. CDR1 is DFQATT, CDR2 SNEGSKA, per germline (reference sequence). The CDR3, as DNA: TGCAGTGCTAGACGGACCGGGACTAGCGGGAGGGGCTACAATGAGCAGTTCTTT. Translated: CSARRTGTSGRGYNEQFF.

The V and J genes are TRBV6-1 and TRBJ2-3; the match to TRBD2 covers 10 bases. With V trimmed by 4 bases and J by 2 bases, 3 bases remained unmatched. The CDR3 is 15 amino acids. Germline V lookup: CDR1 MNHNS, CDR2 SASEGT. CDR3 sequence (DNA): TGTGCCAGCAGTGTACTAGCGGGATACACAGATACGCAGTATTTT. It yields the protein CASSVLAGYTDTQYF.

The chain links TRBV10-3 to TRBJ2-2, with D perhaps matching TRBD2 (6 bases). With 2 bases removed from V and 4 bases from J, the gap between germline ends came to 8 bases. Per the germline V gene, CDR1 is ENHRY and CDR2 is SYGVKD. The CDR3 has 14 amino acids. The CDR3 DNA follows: TGTGCCATCAGTGAGGGGGGGAGCACCGGGGAGCTGTTTTTT. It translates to CAISEGGSTGELFF.

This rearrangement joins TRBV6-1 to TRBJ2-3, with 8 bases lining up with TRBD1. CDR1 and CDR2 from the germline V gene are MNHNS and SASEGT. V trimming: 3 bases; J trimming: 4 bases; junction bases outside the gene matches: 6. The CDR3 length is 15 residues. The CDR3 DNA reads TGTGCCAGCAGTGATCGGGACAGGACTGCAGATACGCAGTATTTT. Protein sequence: CASSDRDRTADTQYF.

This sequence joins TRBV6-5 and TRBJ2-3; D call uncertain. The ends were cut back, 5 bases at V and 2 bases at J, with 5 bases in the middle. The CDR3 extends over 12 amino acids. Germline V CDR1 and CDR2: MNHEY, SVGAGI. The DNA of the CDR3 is TGTGCCAGCAGTAACCCCACAGATACGCAGTATTTT. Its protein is CASSNPTDTQYF.

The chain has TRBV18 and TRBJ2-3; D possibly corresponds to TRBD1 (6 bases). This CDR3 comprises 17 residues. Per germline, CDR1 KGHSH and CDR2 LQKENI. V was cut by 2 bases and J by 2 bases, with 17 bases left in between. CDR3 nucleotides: TGTGCCAGCTCACCAATGGGGGCTGGGGTCCCCACAGATACGCAGTATTTT. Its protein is CASSPMGAGVPTDTQYF.

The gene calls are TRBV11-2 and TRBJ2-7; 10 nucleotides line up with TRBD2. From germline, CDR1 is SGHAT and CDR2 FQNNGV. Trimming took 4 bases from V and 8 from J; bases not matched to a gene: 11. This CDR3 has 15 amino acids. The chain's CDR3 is CASSSDLAGVRKQYF. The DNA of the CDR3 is TGTGCCAGCAGCTCGGACCTAGCGGGAGTACGGAAGCAGTACTTC.

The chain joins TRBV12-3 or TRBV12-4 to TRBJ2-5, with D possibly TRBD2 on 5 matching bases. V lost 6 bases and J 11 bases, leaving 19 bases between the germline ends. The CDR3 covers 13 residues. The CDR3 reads CASRTELVSEQYF. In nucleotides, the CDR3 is TGTGCCAGCAGGACCGAACTAGTATCTGAGCAGTACTTC.

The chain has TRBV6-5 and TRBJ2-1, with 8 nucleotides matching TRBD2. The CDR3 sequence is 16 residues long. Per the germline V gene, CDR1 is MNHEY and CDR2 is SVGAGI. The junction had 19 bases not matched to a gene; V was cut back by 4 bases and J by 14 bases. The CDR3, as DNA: TGTGCCAGCAGTTTGAAGGGAATAGCGGGGAGGGAGTTGAAGTTCTTC. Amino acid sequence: CASSLKGIAGRELKFF.